These T cell receptor beta chains were read from a single sample in a study of breast tumors, draining lymph nodes, adjacent tissues. Each CDR3 protein gets one entry after TCRdb re-called the multiplex PCR reads with MiXCR. The repertoire holds roughly 15,000 distinct CDR3 sequences, with around 47% as singletons. Sequences were obtained from tumor-adjacent breast tissue. These receptor sequences come from a female donor with breast cancer. Some clones in this sample may be carry-over from other donors' samples. CDR3s include the opening cysteine and the closing phenylalanine or tryptophan. A D gene is named only where the DNA matches it firmly. Clone size is given for some rows only: seen once, a few or many times, or a class if the clone is expanded.

D gene: TRBD2
J gene: TRBJ2-1
clone size: medium-sized
V gene: TRBV20-1
CDR3 DNA: TGCAGTGCTCCCTCGGGAGGGGACTCGCTCTACAATGAGCAGTTCTTC
CDR3 protein: CSAPSGGDSLYNEQFF

D gene: .
J gene: TRBJ1-6
clone size: few
V gene: TRBV12-3/TRBV12-4
CDR3 DNA: TGTGCCAGCCAGTTCGGGACCGACTCACCCCTCCACTTT
CDR3 protein: CASQFGTDSPLHF

D gene: .
J gene: TRBJ1-4
clone size: .
V gene: TRBV12-3/TRBV12-4
CDR3 DNA: TGTGCCAGCAGCCCTCGGCAGGGAAATGAAAAACTGTTTTTT
CDR3 protein: CASSPRQGNEKLFF

D gene: .
J gene: TRBJ2-3
clone size: .
V gene: TRBV10-2
CDR3 DNA: TGCGCCAGCAGTCCCGGGACAAATAGGGGAGCAGATACGCAGTATTTT
CDR3 protein: CASSPGTNRGADTQYF

D gene: .
J gene: TRBJ1-5
clone size: .
V gene: TRBV6-6
CDR3 DNA: TGTGCCAGCAGTCACTCTAGCAATCAGCCCCAGCATTTT
CDR3 protein: CASSHSSNQPQHF

D gene: TRBD2
J gene: TRBJ2-5
clone size: .
V gene: TRBV7-9
CDR3 DNA: TGTGCCAGCAGCTCTCTAGCGGGAGGGCGTGAGACCCAGCACTTC
CDR3 protein: CASSSLAGGRETQHF

D gene: TRBD2
J gene: TRBJ2-5
clone size: .
V gene: TRBV10-2
CDR3 DNA: TGCGCCAGCAGTGAGTCGGGGACTAGAGGGGAGACCCAGTACTTC
CDR3 protein: CASSESGTRGETQYF

D gene: .
J gene: TRBJ1-1
clone size: many
V gene: TRBV20-1
CDR3 DNA: TGCAGTGCTAGAGATTCAGCATTCATGAACACTGAAGCTTTCTTT
CDR3 protein: CSARDSAFMNTEAFF

D gene: .
J gene: TRBJ2-1
clone size: .
V gene: TRBV7-2
CDR3 DNA: TGTGCCAGCAGCTTATGGATCGGCAATGAGCAGTTCTTC
CDR3 protein: CASSLWIGNEQFF

D gene: .
J gene: TRBJ1-3
clone size: many
V gene: TRBV5-6
CDR3 DNA: TGTGCCAGCAGCCCGATCACAGGAAACACCATATATTTT
CDR3 protein: CASSPITGNTIYF

D gene: .
J gene: TRBJ1-2
clone size: .
V gene: TRBV7-9
CDR3 DNA: TGTGCCAGCAGCCTCGGGACGGCTAACTATGGCTACACCTTC
CDR3 protein: CASSLGTANYGYTF

D gene: TRBD1
J gene: TRBJ2-2
clone size: few
V gene: TRBV18
CDR3 DNA: TGTGCCAGCTTACCGGGACAGGGGCCTTCGAACACCGGGGAGCTGTTTTTT
CDR3 protein: CASLPGQGPSNTGELFF

D gene: .
J gene: TRBJ1-2
clone size: .
V gene: TRBV29-1
CDR3 DNA: TGCAGTGCTAGAGAGGGCGGTAGGAGCTATGGCTACACCTTC
CDR3 protein: CSAREGGRSYGYTF

D gene: .
J gene: TRBJ2-7
clone size: .
V gene: TRBV7-2
CDR3 DNA: TGTGCCAGCAGGGTTCAGGGGTTCTCCTACGAGCAGTACTTC
CDR3 protein: CASRVQGFSYEQYF

D gene: .
J gene: TRBJ2-7
clone size: many
V gene: TRBV5-1
CDR3 DNA: TGCGCCAGCAGCGTTGCCCCTCAGGCAACCTACGAGCAGTACTTC
CDR3 protein: CASSVAPQATYEQYF

D gene: .
J gene: TRBJ1-2
clone size: .
V gene: TRBV11-2
CDR3 DNA: TGTGCCAGCAGCCCCACAGGGTCACGTGATGGCTACACCTTC
CDR3 protein: CASSPTGSRDGYTF

D gene: TRBD2
J gene: TRBJ2-3
clone size: many
V gene: TRBV6-2/TRBV6-3
CDR3 DNA: TGTGCCAGCAGTTCCCCTAGCGGGGGGTTCACAGATACGCAGTATTTT
CDR3 protein: CASSSPSGGFTDTQYF

D gene: .
J gene: TRBJ1-3
clone size: .
V gene: TRBV5-1
CDR3 DNA: TGCGCCAGCAGCTGGGGAGACAGGACCTCTTCGGGAAACACCATATATTTT
CDR3 protein: CASSWGDRTSSGNTIYF

D gene: .
J gene: TRBJ2-1
clone size: few
V gene: TRBV27
CDR3 DNA: TGTGCCAGCAGTACCCGCACGGCCTTCCCCTACAATGAGCAGTTCTTC
CDR3 protein: CASSTRTAFPYNEQFF

D gene: TRBD2
J gene: TRBJ2-1
clone size: .
V gene: TRBV2
CDR3 DNA: TGTGCCAGCAGTCCCGGGACTAGCGGGAGGGGCAATGAGCAGTTCTTC
CDR3 protein: CASSPGTSGRGNEQFF

D gene: TRBD1
J gene: TRBJ2-7
clone size: .
V gene: TRBV14
CDR3 DNA: TGTGCCAGCAGCCACGTGGGACAGGGCTACGAGCAGTCCTTC
CDR3 protein: CASSHVGQGYEQSF

D gene: .
J gene: TRBJ2-5
clone size: many
V gene: TRBV7-9
CDR3 DNA: TGTGCCAGCAGCTTACAGGGAACCTCCTGGGAGACCCAGTACTTC
CDR3 protein: CASSLQGTSWETQYF

D gene: .
J gene: TRBJ1-5
clone size: .
V gene: TRBV24-1
CDR3 DNA: TGTGCCACCAGTGATTCCGGGACGAATCAGCCCCAGCATTTT
CDR3 protein: CATSDSGTNQPQHF

D gene: .
J gene: TRBJ1-2
clone size: .
V gene: TRBV6-5
CDR3 DNA: TGTGCCAGCAAGGCAGAGGAACACTATGGCTACACCTTC
CDR3 protein: CASKAEEHYGYTF

D gene: .
J gene: TRBJ1-4
clone size: many
V gene: TRBV5-1
CDR3 DNA: TGCGCCAGCAGCTTGGAGGGGGGGGTTGAAAAACTGTTTTTT
CDR3 protein: CASSLEGGVEKLFF

D gene: .
J gene: TRBJ1-4
clone size: few
V gene: TRBV6-1
CDR3 DNA: TGTGCCAGCAGTTTAACGCCCCGAGAGAGTGAAAAACTGTTTTTT
CDR3 protein: CASSLTPRESEKLFF

D gene: .
J gene: TRBJ2-2
clone size: many
V gene: TRBV24-1
CDR3 DNA: TGTGCCACCAGTGACCCTTATAACGGGGAGCTGTTTTTT
CDR3 protein: CATSDPYNGELFF

D gene: .
J gene: TRBJ2-4
clone size: many
V gene: TRBV7-9
CDR3 DNA: TGTGCCAGCAGCTTAACAACAAGGTCCTCATCCTTAGCCAAAAACATTCAGTACTTC
CDR3 protein: CASSLTTRSSSLAKNIQYF

D gene: TRBD2
J gene: TRBJ2-7
clone size: few
V gene: TRBV20-1
CDR3 DNA: TGCAGTGCTAGGACTAGCGGGAGGTCCCACGAGCAGTACTTC
CDR3 protein: CSARTSGRSHEQYF

D gene: TRBD2
J gene: TRBJ2-1
clone size: few
V gene: TRBV6-4
CDR3 DNA: TGTGCCAGCAGCCTGACTAGCGGGAGGGTGAATGAGCAGTTCTTC
CDR3 protein: CASSLTSGRVNEQFF

D gene: TRBD2
J gene: TRBJ2-7
clone size: many
V gene: TRBV10-3
CDR3 DNA: TGTGCCTCCCGGACTAGCGGGAGTACAGACGAGCAGTACTTC
CDR3 protein: CASRTSGSTDEQYF

D gene: TRBD2
J gene: TRBJ2-2
clone size: medium-sized
V gene: TRBV7-9
CDR3 DNA: TGTGCCAGCAGCTCGCCGGGACTAGGGGAGCTGTTTTTT
CDR3 protein: CASSSPGLGELFF

D gene: .
J gene: TRBJ2-7
clone size: .
V gene: TRBV24-1
CDR3 DNA: TGTGCCACCAGAGCCCAGGGGAACGAGCAGTACTTC
CDR3 protein: CATRAQGNEQYF

D gene: .
J gene: TRBJ2-7
clone size: many
V gene: TRBV28
CDR3 DNA: TGTGCCAGCAGTTCTTATGGTGAGCAGTACTTC
CDR3 protein: CASSSYGEQYF

D gene: .
J gene: TRBJ2-1
clone size: .
V gene: TRBV7-9
CDR3 DNA: TGTGCCAGCAGCGGGGGCGGGGGCCCTTACAATGAGCAGTTCTTC
CDR3 protein: CASSGGGGPYNEQFF

D gene: TRBD2
J gene: TRBJ2-1
clone size: .
V gene: TRBV12-3/TRBV12-4
CDR3 DNA: TGTGCCAGCAGTCCCGGAAGGACTAGCGGGAGGAATGAGCAGTTCTTC
CDR3 protein: CASSPGRTSGRNEQFF

D gene: TRBD1
J gene: TRBJ1-5
clone size: .
V gene: TRBV12-5
CDR3 DNA: TGTGCTAGTGGTCCGACAGGGGGCCAGCCCCAGCATTTT
CDR3 protein: CASGPTGGQPQHF

D gene: TRBD1
J gene: TRBJ2-7
clone size: .
V gene: TRBV20-1
CDR3 DNA: TGCAGTGCTATGACAGGGGGGAATGAAAAACAGTACTTC
CDR3 protein: CSAMTGGNEKQYF

D gene: .
J gene: TRBJ1-2
clone size: many
V gene: TRBV9
CDR3 DNA: TGTGCCAGCAGCGTAGCTACAGGGCGGTATGGCTACACCTTC
CDR3 protein: CASSVATGRYGYTF

D gene: TRBD2
J gene: TRBJ2-1
clone size: .
V gene: TRBV2
CDR3 DNA: TGTGCCAGCAGTGAGTGGACTAGCAATGAGCAGTTCTTC
CDR3 protein: CASSEWTSNEQFF

D gene: TRBD1
J gene: TRBJ2-3
clone size: once
V gene: TRBV11-2
CDR3 DNA: TGTGCCAGCAGCCCAGGGGACAGGGGGACAGATACGCAGTATTTT
CDR3 protein: CASSPGDRGTDTQYF

D gene: .
J gene: TRBJ1-6
clone size: medium-sized
V gene: TRBV5-1
CDR3 DNA: TGCGCCAGCAGCCGGGGAGCAGTGGGTAATAATTCACCCCTCCACTTT
CDR3 protein: CASSRGAVGNNSPLHF

D gene: .
J gene: TRBJ1-1
clone size: .
V gene: TRBV6-5
CDR3 DNA: TGTGCCAGCAGACTCACACAGAACACTGAAGCTTTCTTT
CDR3 protein: CASRLTQNTEAFF

D gene: .
J gene: TRBJ2-3
clone size: few
V gene: TRBV4-2
CDR3 DNA: TGTGCCAGCAGCCAAGGTCGGCCCCCCGGAGATACGCAGTATTTT
CDR3 protein: CASSQGRPPGDTQYF

D gene: TRBD2
J gene: TRBJ2-7
clone size: medium-sized
V gene: TRBV7-8
CDR3 DNA: TGTGCCAGCAGCTTAGGAGCTAGCGGGAGTAGCGGACAGTACTTC
CDR3 protein: CASSLGASGSSGQYF

D gene: .
J gene: TRBJ1-2
clone size: many
V gene: TRBV18
CDR3 DNA: TGTGCCAGCTCACCGGACCGTGAGGAAGGCTACACCTTC
CDR3 protein: CASSPDREEGYTF

D gene: .
J gene: TRBJ1-4
clone size: many
V gene: TRBV11-3
CDR3 DNA: TGTGCCAGCAGCTTAGGGGCTGGACCCAATGAAAAACTGTTTTTT
CDR3 protein: CASSLGAGPNEKLFF

D gene: TRBD1
J gene: TRBJ1-6
clone size: .
V gene: TRBV20-1
CDR3 DNA: TGCAGTGCTAGGGACAGGCTCAATTCACCCCTCCACTTT
CDR3 protein: CSARDRLNSPLHF

D gene: .
J gene: TRBJ2-7
clone size: many
V gene: TRBV27
CDR3 DNA: TGTGCCAGCAGTTCGGGAATTTTCAACGAGCAGTACTTC
CDR3 protein: CASSSGIFNEQYF

D gene: .
J gene: TRBJ2-5
clone size: .
V gene: TRBV30
CDR3 DNA: TGTGCCTGGGTGGTAGGGAGAGAGACCCAGTACTTC
CDR3 protein: CAWVVGRETQYF

D gene: .
J gene: TRBJ2-1
clone size: many
V gene: TRBV6-5
CDR3 DNA: TGTGCCAGCAGTCACGGCATTGGCTCCTACAATGAGCAGTTCTTC
CDR3 protein: CASSHGIGSYNEQFF

D gene: TRBD2
J gene: TRBJ2-3
clone size: .
V gene: TRBV6-5
CDR3 DNA: TGTGCCAGCAGTTATGCGACTAGCGGGAGTGCGAATACGCAGTATTTT
CDR3 protein: CASSYATSGSANTQYF

D gene: .
J gene: TRBJ2-3
clone size: many
V gene: TRBV30
CDR3 DNA: TGTGCCTGCGCCACCCGAAGCGGGTGGACAGATACGCAGTATTTT
CDR3 protein: CACATRSGWTDTQYF

D gene: .
J gene: TRBJ2-3
clone size: many
V gene: TRBV29-1
CDR3 DNA: TGCAGCGCCTCACCTAGCACAGATACGCAGTATTTT
CDR3 protein: CSASPSTDTQYF

D gene: .
J gene: TRBJ2-1
clone size: .
V gene: TRBV9
CDR3 DNA: TGTGCCAGCAGCGTAGGGGGACTCACAATGGATGAGCAGTTCTTC
CDR3 protein: CASSVGGLTMDEQFF